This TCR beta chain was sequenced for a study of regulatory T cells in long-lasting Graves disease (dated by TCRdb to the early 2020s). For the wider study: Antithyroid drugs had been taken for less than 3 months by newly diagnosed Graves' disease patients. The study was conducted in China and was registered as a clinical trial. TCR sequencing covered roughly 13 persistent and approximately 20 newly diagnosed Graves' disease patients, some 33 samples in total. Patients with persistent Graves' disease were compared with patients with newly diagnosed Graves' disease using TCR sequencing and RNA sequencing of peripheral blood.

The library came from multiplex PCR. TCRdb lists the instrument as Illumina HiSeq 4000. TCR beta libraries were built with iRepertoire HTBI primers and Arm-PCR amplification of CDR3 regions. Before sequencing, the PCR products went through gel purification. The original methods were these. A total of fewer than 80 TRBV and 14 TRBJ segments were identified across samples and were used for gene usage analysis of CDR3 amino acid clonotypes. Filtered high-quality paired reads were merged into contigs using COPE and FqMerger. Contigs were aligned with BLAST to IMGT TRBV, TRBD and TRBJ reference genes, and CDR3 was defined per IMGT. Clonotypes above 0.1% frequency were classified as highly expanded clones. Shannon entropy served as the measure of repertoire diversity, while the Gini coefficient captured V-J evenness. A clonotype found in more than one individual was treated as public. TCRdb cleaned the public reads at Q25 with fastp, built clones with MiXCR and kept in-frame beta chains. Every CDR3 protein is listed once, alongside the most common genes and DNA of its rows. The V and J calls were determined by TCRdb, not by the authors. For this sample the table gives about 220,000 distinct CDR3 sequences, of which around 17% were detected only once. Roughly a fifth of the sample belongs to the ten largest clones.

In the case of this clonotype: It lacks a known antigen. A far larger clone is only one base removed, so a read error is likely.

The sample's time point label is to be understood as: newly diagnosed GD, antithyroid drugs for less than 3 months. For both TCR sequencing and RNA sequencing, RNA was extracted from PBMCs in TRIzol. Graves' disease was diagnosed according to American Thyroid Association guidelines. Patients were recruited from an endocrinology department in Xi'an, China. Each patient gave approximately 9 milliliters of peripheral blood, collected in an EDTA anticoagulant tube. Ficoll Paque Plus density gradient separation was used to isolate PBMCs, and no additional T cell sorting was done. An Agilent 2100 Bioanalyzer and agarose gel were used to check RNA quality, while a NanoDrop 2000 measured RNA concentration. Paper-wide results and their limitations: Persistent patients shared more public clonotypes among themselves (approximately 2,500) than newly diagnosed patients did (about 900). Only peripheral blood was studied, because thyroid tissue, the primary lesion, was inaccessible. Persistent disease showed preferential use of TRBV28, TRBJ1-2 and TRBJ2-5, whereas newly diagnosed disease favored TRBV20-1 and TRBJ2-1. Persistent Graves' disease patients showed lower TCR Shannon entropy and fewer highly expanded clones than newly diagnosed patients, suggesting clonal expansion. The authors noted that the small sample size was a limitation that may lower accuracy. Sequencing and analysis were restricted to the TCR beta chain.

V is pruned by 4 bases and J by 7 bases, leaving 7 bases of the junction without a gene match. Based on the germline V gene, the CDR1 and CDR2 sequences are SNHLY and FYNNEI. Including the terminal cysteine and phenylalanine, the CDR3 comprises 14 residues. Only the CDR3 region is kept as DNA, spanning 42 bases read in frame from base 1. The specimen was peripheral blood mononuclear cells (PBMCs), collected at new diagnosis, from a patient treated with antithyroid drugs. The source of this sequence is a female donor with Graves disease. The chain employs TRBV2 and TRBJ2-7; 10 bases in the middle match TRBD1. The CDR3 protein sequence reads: CASSARDRGNEQYF. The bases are TGTGCCAGCAGTGCCCGGGACAGGGGCAATGAGCAGTACTTC. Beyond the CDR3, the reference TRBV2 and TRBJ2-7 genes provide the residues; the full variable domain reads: EPEVTQTPSHQVTQMGQEVILRCVPISNHLYFYWYRQILGQKVEFLVSFYNNEISEKSEIFDDQFSVERPDGSNFTLKIRSTKLEDSAMYFCASSARDRGNEQYFGPGTRLTVT.